One and the same sample provided the 16 T cell receptor beta chains below, sequenced in a study of blood T cell repertoires in COVID-19. Using immunoSEQ multiplex PCR, the repertoire was profiled, and TCRdb retains in-frame clones only, with some absent. The table includes approximately 140,000 clones, approximately 88% detected once. The specimen was peripheral blood. The receptors come from a human donor in a cohort sampled during active COVID-19.

The chain recombines TRBV6-5 with TRBJ2-7, with D tentatively TRBD1 (6 bases). The CDR3 is made up of 13 amino acids. Trimming pared 6 bases from V and 3 bases from J, leaving 12 bases between. Germline V lookup: CDR1 MNHEY, CDR2 SVGAGI. This CDR3 reads CASRAGANYEQYF. CDR3 coding DNA: TGTGCCAGCAGGGCAGGGGCCAACTACGAGCAGTACTTC.

The J gene is TRBJ1-1, the V gene TRBV5-1; 7 bases agree with TRBD1. The V gene's germline CDR1 is SGHRS and CDR2 YFSETQ. The CDR3 contains 14 residues. V trimming: 2 bases; J trimming: 11 bases; junction bases outside the gene matches: 12. The chain's CDR3 is CASSLFDRAGSAFF. The CDR3 coding sequence is TGCGCCAGCAGCTTATTTGACAGGGCGGGTTCGGCTTTCTTT.

This chain uses TRBV2 with TRBJ1-5; possibly TRBD1 for D (5 bases). CDR1 SNHLY and CDR2 FYNNEI come from the germline V gene. Trimming removed 6 bases at V and 7 bases at J, with 19 bases between. The CDR3 spans 15 residues. CDR3: CASRSMSGIGQPQHF. The CDR3 DNA is TGTGCCAGCAGAAGTATGTCAGGGATAGGCCAGCCCCAGCATTTT.

For this clone: At one end, the junction sequence differs from germline, possibly due to a read error. V and J are TRBV2 and TRBJ2-2; 10 positions match TRBD1. This CDR3 comprises 16 residues. Germline V gene data show CDR1 as SNHLY and CDR2 as FYNNEI. CDR3 in amino acids: CASREDRGRITGELFF. CDR3 coding DNA: TGTGCCAGCAGAGAAGACAGGGGGCGGATCACCGGGGAGCTGTTTTTT.

V and J are TRBV11-2 and TRBJ2-2, with 12 bases fitting TRBD2. The germline V gene encodes CDR1 SGHAT and CDR2 FQNNGV. V gave up 4 bases and J gave up 2 bases; unmatched junction bases: 8. The CDR3 consists of 18 residues. In DNA, the CDR3 is TGTGCCAGCAGCTACGGACTAGCGGGGCCGGGTAACACCGGGGAGCTGTTTTTT. This translates into CASSYGLAGPGNTGELFF.

This sequence joins TRBV19 and TRBJ2-1; D ambiguous. The CDR3 extends over 14 amino acids. V was pared by 0 bases and J by 6 bases, with 9 bases between. CDR1 and CDR2 (germline): LNHDA, SQIVND (reference sequence). CDR3 region: CASSIERRSNEQFF. The CDR3 nucleotides are TGTGCCAGTAGTATAGAGAGGCGGAGCAATGAGCAGTTCTTC. Filled out from reference TRBV19 and TRBJ2-1, the complete variable domain reads DGGITQSPKYLFRKEGQNVTLSCEQNLNHDAMYWYRQDPGQGLRLIYYSQIVNDFQKGDIAEGYSVSREKKESFPLTVTSAQKNPTAFYLCASSIERRSNEQFFGPGTRLTVL.

The chain is built from TRBV11-2 and TRBJ2-3; 8 bases line up with TRBD2. This CDR3 has 16 amino acids. V dropped 5 bases and J dropped 1; count of bases not matched to a gene: 8. Germline V gene data show CDR1 as SGHAT and CDR2 as FQNNGV. In nucleotides, the CDR3 is TGTGCCAGCAGCGGAAGACTAGCGATAGGCACAGATACGCAGTATTTT. Protein product: CASSGRLAIGTDTQYF.

The chain carries TRBV19 and TRBJ1-2; no reliable D call. Germline values: CDR1 LNHDA, CDR2 SQIVND (reference sequence). The CDR3 is 14 residues long. Trimming removed 6 bases at V and 5 bases at J, with 16 bases between. The CDR3 coding sequence is TGTGCCAGTAGATGGCCCGAGGGCCGGTATGGCTACACCTTC. Protein product: CASRWPEGRYGYTF.

The chain joins TRBV19 to TRBJ2-5; the D is unclear. Germline V lookup: CDR1 LNHDA, CDR2 SQIVND (reference sequence). CDR3 length: 13 residues. The germline V and J ends were trimmed by 5 bases and 4 bases, with 11 bases remaining between them. The CDR3 loop reads CASSPRNRETQYF. For the CDR3, the DNA is TGTGCCAGTAGTCCCAGGAACCGAGAGACCCAGTACTTC.

The chain has TRBV29-1 and TRBJ2-7; possible D gene TRBD1, 5 bases. In germline, CDR1 is SQVTM, CDR2 ANQGSEA. The CDR3 is 14 amino acids. Deletions cut 4 bases from V and 0 bases from J, with 13 bases between. CDR3 sequence (DNA): TGCAGCGTTGGTAGGGGCTTGAACTCCTACGAGCAGTACTTC. Translation: CSVGRGLNSYEQYF.

V usage is TRBV6-5 and J usage is TRBJ1-4, with 8 bases that match TRBD1. CDR1 MNHEY and CDR2 SVGAGI come from the germline V gene. V gave up 8 bases and J gave up 4 bases; unmatched junction bases: 9. This CDR3 region has 15 residues. The CDR3 here is CASEGRGRNNEKLFF. As DNA, the CDR3 is TGTGCCAGCGAGGGCAGGGGGCGGAATAATGAAAAACTGTTTTTT.

The chain is built from TRBV3-1 (or the pseudogene TRBV3-2) and TRBJ2-1; 10 bases line up with TRBD2. The CDR3 has 17 residues. The germline V gene encodes CDR1 LGHDT and CDR2 YNNKEL (reference sequence). The J segment lost 8 bases and the V segment lost 2 bases, leaving 12 bases of the junction unmatched. This CDR3 is CASSQRLGAGGLDEQFF. DNA of the CDR3: TGTGCCAGCAGCCAAAGGTTAGGAGCGGGGGGGTTAGATGAGCAGTTCTTC.

This clone was observed once. The V call is TRBV7-3, the J call TRBJ2-3, with D possibly being TRBD2 (6 bases). Trimming took off 0 bases at V and 2 bases at J, with 12 bases between the two ends. The CDR3 contains 16 residues. The germline V gene has CDR1 SGHTA and CDR2 FQGTGA. This CDR3 is CASSLTSGVNTDTQYF. The CDR3 DNA follows: TGTGCCAGCAGCTTAACGTCGGGGGTGAACACAGATACGCAGTATTTT. The whole variable domain, filled in from reference TRBV7-3 and TRBJ2-3, reads GAGVSQTPSNKVTEKGKYVELRCDPISGHTALYWYRQSLGQGPEFLIYFQGTGAADDSGLPNDRFFAVRPEGSVSTLKIQRTERGDSAVYLCASSLTSGVNTDTQYFGPGTRLTVL.

The chain joins TRBV18 to TRBJ2-2; D call uncertain. The V end lost 4 bases, the J end lost 5 bases, and 20 bases lay between the germline ends. Per the germline V gene, CDR1 is KGHSH and CDR2 is LQKENI. The CDR3 is 17 amino acids. The CDR3: CASSRSPTQTRTGELFF. The CDR3 region has the DNA TGTGCCAGCTCACGATCCCCTACGCAGACAAGAACCGGGGAGCTGTTTTTT.

CDR3 DNA: TGTGCCAGCAGCCCCCTGGGTAGAGGGCAACGCTACAATGAGCAGTTCTTC. It yields the protein CASSPLGRGQRYNEQFF. The V gene is TRBV3-1 (or the pseudogene TRBV3-2), the J gene TRBJ2-1; a weak D match, TRBD2 (5 bases). Germline CDR1 LGHDT, CDR2 YNNKEL (reference sequence). Trimming cost V 4 bases and J 3 bases, with 19 bases left between them. This CDR3 spans 17 amino acids.

This chain joins TRBV15 and TRBJ2-2, with D perhaps matching TRBD1 (6 bases). V was pared by 3 bases and J by 4 bases, with 9 bases between. The CDR3 is made up of 14 amino acids. Germline CDR1 is LNHNV and CDR2 is YYDKDF (reference sequence). DNA of the CDR3: TGTGCCACCAGCAGTGGACAGCTCACCGGGGAGCTGTTTTTT. Translated, it gives CATSSGQLTGELFF. The full variable domain, rest sourced from reference TRBV15 and TRBJ2-2, is DAMVIQNPRYQVTQFGKPVTLSCSQTLNHNVMYWYQQKSSQAPKLLFHYYDKDFNNEADTPDNFQSRRPNTSFCFLDIRSPGLGDTAMYLCATSSGQLTGELFFGEGSRLTVL.